What follows are 23 T cell receptor beta chains derived from one specimen sequenced in a study of T-cell memory formation after mild COVID-19. TCRdb re-derived calls from the 5' RACE reads in MiXCR, one entry per CDR3 protein. The table includes approximately 410,000 distinct CDR3 sequences, 23% detected once. The sample comprised PBMCs or a T cell subset sorted from them (not recorded which). The receptors come from an adult woman who had mild COVID-19 (a few samples of this study predate the infection). Cell type and time point are not known.

The genes are TRBV20-1 and TRBJ2-7; D is uncertain. V lost 5 bases and J 3 bases, leaving 11 bases between the germline ends. CDR3 length: 12 amino acids. Germline V lookup: CDR1 DFQATT, CDR2 SNEGSKA (reference sequence). Here the CDR3 reads CSARPRDYEQYF. The CDR3 DNA reads as TGCAGTGCTCGGCCCCGAGACTACGAGCAGTACTTC.

This clonotype turned up a few times. The chain recombines TRBV12-3 or TRBV12-4 with TRBJ1-5; possibly TRBD1 for D (5 bases). The CDR3 extends over 14 amino acids. V was trimmed by 1 base and J by 7 bases, leaving 11 bases between them. Here the CDR3 DNA reads TGTGCCAGCAGTTTAGTTGGCAGGGCCCAGCCCCAGCATTTT. Residues: CASSLVGRAQPQHF.

This clonotype was detected only a few times. The genes are TRBV28 and TRBJ2-2; D unresolved. V lost 5 bases and J lost 6, with 19 bases in between. The CDR3 runs 16 residues. Germline loops: CDR1 MDHEN, CDR2 SYDVKM. The CDR3 protein is CASSAPFEVRAGELFF. The CDR3, as DNA: TGTGCCAGCAGTGCCCCGTTTGAAGTAAGGGCCGGGGAGCTGTTTTTT.

This clonotype showed up just a few times. V gene TRBV20-1 combines with J gene TRBJ2-2; D uncertain. V lost 6 bases and J lost 2, with 7 bases in between. From germline, CDR1 is DFQATT and CDR2 SNEGSKA (reference sequence). The CDR3 extends over 12 amino acids. The CDR3 loop reads CSANGNTGELFF. The CDR3 DNA sequence: TGCAGTGCCAATGGCAACACCGGGGAGCTGTTTTTT.

This clonotype was seen many times. The gene calls are TRBV6-1 and TRBJ1-1; D remains unclear. The CDR3 is 13 amino acids. Germline V gene sequence: CDR1 MNHNS, CDR2 SASEGT. Trimming stripped 1 base from V and 2 bases from J, with 5 bases between. CDR3 nucleotides: TGTGCCAGCAGTGAAGAAGGTAACACTGAAGCTTTCTTT. It yields the protein CASSEEGNTEAFF.

The sample holds a few counts of this clonotype. The V gene is TRBV5-1, the J gene TRBJ2-7; D is possibly TRBD2 (5 bases). V lost 3 bases, J lost 7 bases, and 14 bases lay in between. There are 13 residues in the CDR3. Germline assignment: CDR1 SGHRS and CDR2 YFSETQ. As DNA, the CDR3 is TGCGCCAGCAGCTCCTCCGGGGTGAAGGAGCAGTACTTC. The encoded protein is CASSSSGVKEQYF.

This clonotype was seen only a few times. The DNA for the CDR3 is TGTGCCAGCAGCTTTGGGGCGGGAGGCCGCAATGAGCAGTTCTTC. Translating it yields CASSFGAGGRNEQFF. This chain joins TRBV5-4 and TRBJ2-1, with 8 positions matching TRBD2. In germline, CDR1 is SGHNT, CDR2 YYREEE (reference sequence). CDR3 length: 15 amino acids. J gave up 6 bases and V 2 bases, and 7 bases lay outside the gene matches. Full variable domain (remainder filled in from reference TRBV5-4 and TRBJ2-1): ETGVTQSPTHLIKTRGQQVTLRCSSQSGHNTVSWYQQALGQGPQFIFQYYREEENGRGNFPPRFSGLQFPNYSSELNVNALELDDSALYLCASSFGAGGRNEQFFGPGTRLTVL.

This rearrangement joins TRBV20-1 to TRBJ1-1; D is ambiguous. Germline values: CDR1 DFQATT, CDR2 SNEGSKA (reference sequence). The CDR3 runs 14 residues. V lost 2 bases to trimming and J lost 0 bases, with 10 bases between them. CDR3 bases: TGCAGTGCTAGAATAGGTCAACTGAACACTGAAGCTTTCTTT. Amino acid sequence: CSARIGQLNTEAFF.

This clonotype showed up just a few times. The chain joins TRBV5-1 to TRBJ2-5; tentatively, D is TRBD1 or TRBD2 (5 bases each). This CDR3 contains 15 residues. Germline V lookup: CDR1 SGHRS, CDR2 YFSETQ. V lost 1 base to trimming and J lost 3 bases, with 13 bases between them. The CDR3 DNA follows: TGCGCCAGCAGCTTGACCGGGACGGGAAAAGAGACCCAGTACTTC. Its translation is CASSLTGTGKETQYF.

The DNA for the CDR3 is TGTGCCACCAGTGATTTCACAGAGAACTATGGCTACACCTTC. Translated: CATSDFTENYGYTF. The rearrangement joins TRBV24-1 to TRBJ1-2; D gene ambiguous. CDR3 length: 14 residues. From germline, CDR1 is KGHDR and CDR2 SFDVKD. V lost 1 base and J lost 2, with 7 bases in between.

The chain has TRBV7-2 and TRBJ1-2; D may be TRBD1 (5 bases). The CDR3 is 14 amino acids. V was trimmed by 2 bases and J by 6 bases, leaving 13 bases between them. The germline V gene encodes CDR1 SGHTA and CDR2 FQGNSA. The chain's CDR3 is CASSLHPGSDGYTF. The CDR3 DNA reads as TGTGCCAGCAGCTTACACCCAGGGTCGGATGGCTACACCTTC.

The CDR3 region is CSAQYSNQPQHF. Here the CDR3 DNA reads TGCAGCGCCCAGTACAGCAATCAGCCCCAGCATTTT. V gene TRBV29-1 combines with J gene TRBJ1-5; D remains ambiguous. The V end lost 7 bases, the J end lost 1 base, and 8 bases lay between the germline ends. Germline loops: CDR1 SQVTM, CDR2 ANQGSEA. This CDR3 is built from 12 residues.

This sequence joins TRBV25-1 and TRBJ2-7; TRBD2 is a possible D gene (6 bases). Looked up from germline, CDR1 is MGHDK and CDR2 is SYGVNS. The CDR3 consists of 14 residues. The V end lost 6 bases, the J end lost 6 bases, and 18 bases lay between the germline ends. CDR3 residues: CASSLLPTGGEQYF. The CDR3 nucleotides are TGTGCCAGCAGCCTATTACCCACCGGGGGCGAGCAGTACTTC.

The chain employs TRBV5-5 and TRBJ1-6; unclear D gene. V lost 0 bases and J lost 8, with 6 bases in between. CDR3 size: 13 residues. Looked up from germline, CDR1 is SGHKS and CDR2 is YYEKEE (reference sequence). The CDR3 loop is CASSLAADSPLHF. The CDR3 DNA follows: TGTGCCAGCAGCTTGGCCGCGGATTCACCCCTCCACTTT.

The chain is built from TRBV6-5 and TRBJ2-1, with D perhaps assigned TRBD1 or TRBD2 (5 bases each). In germline, CDR1 is MNHEY, CDR2 SVGAGI. The length of the CDR3 is 15 residues. The germline V and J ends were trimmed by 0 bases and 1 base, with 7 bases remaining between them. The CDR3 loop is CASSYSGVSYNEQFF. CDR3 DNA sequence: TGTGCCAGCAGTTACTCGGGGGTTTCCTACAATGAGCAGTTCTTC.

The table lists this clonotype with a few counts. This chain connects TRBV7-9 to TRBJ1-2; D not certain. Trimming cost V 5 bases and J 3 bases, with 7 bases left between them. This CDR3 is 12 amino acids long. Germline V gene lookup returns CDR1 SEHNR and CDR2 FQNEAQ (reference sequence). The CDR3 DNA sequence: TGTGCCAGCAGCGTGAACGACTATGGCTACACCTTC. Translated, it gives CASSVNDYGYTF.

The chain couples TRBV28 to TRBJ2-1; D is tentatively TRBD1 or TRBD2 (5 bases each). Germline CDR1 MDHEN, CDR2 SYDVKM. The CDR3 has 15 residues. V was cut by 5 bases and J by 7 bases, with 18 bases left in between. The CDR3 DNA is TGTGCCAGCAGTCGTTGGGGCGGGCGACTTAATGAGCAGTTCTTC. The encoded protein is CASSRWGGRLNEQFF.

V and J are TRBV7-9 and TRBJ2-3; no firm D call. V was pared by 0 bases and J by 0 bases, with 10 bases between. This CDR3 comprises 16 residues. Germline loops: CDR1 SEHNR, CDR2 FQNEAQ (reference sequence). The chain's CDR3 is CASSLAPWASTDTQYF. CDR3 bases: TGTGCCAGCAGCTTAGCCCCGTGGGCTAGCACAGATACGCAGTATTTT.

The genes are TRBV2 and TRBJ2-1; 9 bases agree with TRBD1. There are 16 residues in the CDR3. V shed 6 bases, J shed 4 bases, and the junction held 10 bases outside the gene matches. The germline gives CDR1 SNHLY, CDR2 FYNNEI. CDR3 amino acids: CASRPPRDRAYNEQFF. CDR3 bases: TGTGCCAGCAGGCCTCCGAGGGACAGGGCTTACAATGAGCAGTTCTTC.

The V gene is TRBV7-2, the J gene TRBJ2-7; D is undetermined. CDR1 is SGHTA and CDR2 is FQGNSA in the germline V gene. V shed 5 bases and J shed 3 bases, with 11 bases lying between them. The CDR3 runs 13 residues. The CDR3 protein is CASSRYEVYEQYF. The CDR3 region has the DNA TGTGCCAGCAGCCGCTATGAGGTCTACGAGCAGTACTTC.

This clonotype was seen only a few times. V and J are TRBV29-1 and TRBJ1-3; 8 nucleotides agree with TRBD1. Germline assignment: CDR1 SQVTM and CDR2 ANQGSEA. The CDR3 spans 14 residues. Losses at the gene ends were 5 bases for V and 4 bases for J; bases not matched to a gene: 7. The CDR3 coding sequence is TGCAGCGTTAACGACAGGGGATCCGGAAACACCATATATTTT. Amino acid sequence: CSVNDRGSGNTIYF.

This clonotype was seen only a few times. The chain is built from TRBV7-6 and TRBJ2-1, with 8 bases aligning to TRBD2. The CDR3 is 17 residues long. V lost 5 bases, J lost 4 bases, and 13 bases stayed unmatched. Germline V gene data show CDR1 as SGHVS and CDR2 as FNYEAQ. CDR3 in DNA: TGTGCCAGCAGCCCCCGCTATCAGAGCGGGAGATACAATGAGCAGTTCTTC. Translation gives CASSPRYQSGRYNEQFF.

This clonotype has a handful of counts. The gene calls are TRBV4-2 and TRBJ1-1; D call uncertain. Germline V gene lookup returns CDR1 LGHNA and CDR2 YNFKEQ. The ends were cut back, 0 bases at V and 6 bases at J, with 14 bases in the middle. The CDR3 is 15 amino acids. CDR3 bases: TGTGCCAGCAGCCAAGAAAGGTCGTCCAGCCCTGAAGCTTTCTTT. Translating it yields CASSQERSSSPEAFF.